Listed here are 7 T cell receptor beta chains from one sample, sequenced in a study of shared clonotypes between healthy human individuals (TCRdb year 2020). For the CD8 naive samples, CD45RO-negative cells were positively selected for CCR7, yielding a CD45RA+CCR7+ population from which TemRA cells were excluded. The library came from the immunoSEQ multiplex PCR assay. Here the immuneACCESS table is served through TCRdb, limited to in-frame sequences with V and J called. Missing clones are a known gap in these copies; in checked studies unresolved V genes cover under half, and the rest lacks a known reason. The sample table shows 650,000 to 800,000 clones, and about 90% are seen once. Approximately 25% of the sample comes from the top ten. Source material: naive CD8+ T cells sorted from blood. Read against the paper, the sample's cell subset or site label means: CD45RA+CCR7+. These receptors all come from a man younger than 45 in good health.

This chain uses TRBV2 with TRBJ1-1; 10 bases agree with TRBD1. Germline CDR1 SNHLY, CDR2 FYNNEI. The CDR3 totals 13 residues. J gave up 3 bases and V 8 bases, and 3 bases lay outside the gene matches. The CDR3 sequence: CASSGTGDTEAFF. CDR3 nucleotides: TGTGCCAGCTCCGGGACAGGGGACACTGAAGCTTTCTTT.

The V and J genes are TRBV27 and TRBJ1-1; 8 bases agree with TRBD1. V lost 6 bases and J lost 1; bases outside the gene matches: 4. The CDR3 covers 14 residues. Germline CDR1 MNHEY, CDR2 SMNVEV (reference sequence). CDR3 DNA sequence: TGTGCCAGCAGATCGGGACAGGCGAACACTGAAGCTTTCTTT. Its translation is CASRSGQANTEAFF.

This sequence joins TRBV29-1 and TRBJ2-2, with TRBD2 identical over 7 bases. The CDR3 contains 16 residues. Losses at the gene ends were 7 bases for V and 4 bases for J; bases not matched to a gene: 15. Germline V lookup: CDR1 SQVTM, CDR2 ANQGSEA. CDR3 protein: CSGLLRSSGATGELFF. The CDR3 coding sequence is TGCAGCGGGTTACTACGATCAAGCGGGGCCACCGGGGAGCTGTTTTTT.

This chain connects TRBV27 to TRBJ2-7, with 7 bases that match TRBD2. V lost 4 bases, J lost 6 bases, and 6 bases stayed unmatched. Germline loops: CDR1 MNHEY, CDR2 SMNVEV (reference sequence). The CDR3 extends over 13 amino acids. The DNA for the CDR3 is TGTGCCAGCAGTTCTAGCGGATATCTCGAGCAGTACTTC. This gives the protein CASSSSGYLEQYF.

The rearrangement uses TRBV11-2 and TRBJ2-1, with TRBD2 matching 9 bases. The ends lost 4 bases at V and 2 bases at J; junction bases unmatched: 3. There are 15 residues in the CDR3. Germline V gene lookup returns CDR1 SGHAT and CDR2 FQNNGV. Here the CDR3 DNA reads TGTGCCAGCAGCTCTTGGACTAGCGCCTACAATGAGCAGTTCTTC. This sequence encodes CASSSWTSAYNEQFF.

This clone showed up just a few times. The chain is built from TRBV6-6 and TRBJ2-7; 14 positions agree with TRBD2. The CDR3 is made up of 15 amino acids. Germline V gives CDR1 MNHNY, CDR2 SVGAGI (reference sequence). J lost 3 bases, V lost 5 bases, and 3 bases had no gene match. CDR3 amino acids: CASSKGTSGSYEQYF. In DNA form, the CDR3 reads TGTGCCAGCAGTAAAGGGACTAGCGGGAGCTACGAGCAGTACTTC.

The chain links TRBV2 to TRBJ2-6; TRBD2 matches 15 bases. CDR1 is SNHLY and CDR2 is FYNNEI in the germline V gene. V shed 10 bases and J 2 bases; nucleotides not matched to a gene: 6. This CDR3 comprises 17 residues. The CDR3 DNA reads TGTGCCACCCGGACTAGCGGGAGGGCCGCTGGGGCCAACGTCCTGACTTTC. It yields the protein CATRTSGRAAGANVLTF.